Following are 22 T cell receptor beta chains from one sample sequenced in a study of blood T cell repertoires in COVID-19. Profiling relied on immunoSEQ multiplex PCR, and the TCRdb table lists in-frame clones only, not all of them. The sample has some 96,000 clones, about 88% seen once. Sample: peripheral blood. These receptors all come from a man under 40 in a cohort sampled during active COVID-19.

V usage is TRBV30 and J usage is TRBJ2-2; weak D call: TRBD2 (5 bases). Germline CDR1 GTSNPN, CDR2 SVGIG (reference sequence). Trimming took 1 base from V and 2 from J, leaving 8 bases between them. The CDR3 spans 14 residues. The CDR3 DNA sequence: TGTGCCTGGAGTGGACTACCAAACACCGGGGAGCTGTTTTTT. Translated: CAWSGLPNTGELFF.

This rearrangement joins TRBV5-4 to TRBJ1-1; TRBD1 matches 7 bases. This CDR3 is 13 amino acids long. V dropped 5 bases and J dropped 0; count of bases not matched to a gene: 1. The germline CDR1 and CDR2 sequences are SGHNT and YYREEE (reference sequence). CDR3 amino acids: CASRGQMNTEAFF. The CDR3 DNA reads as TGTGCCAGCAGGGGACAGATGAACACTGAAGCTTTCTTT.

This clone has just one count. The chain links TRBV3-1 (or the pseudogene TRBV3-2) to TRBJ2-2; TRBD1 is a possible D gene (6 bases). Trimming cost V 3 bases and J 6 bases, with 8 bases left between them. CDR3 length: 13 residues. Germline CDR1 and CDR2: LGHDT and YNNKEL (reference sequence). The CDR3 sequence: CASSHRTAGELFF. The CDR3, as DNA: TGTGCCAGCAGCCATCGGACAGCCGGGGAGCTGTTTTTT.

The rearrangement uses TRBV14 and TRBJ1-2; TRBD1 might be the D (5 bases). The ends were cut back, 4 bases at V and 4 bases at J, with 10 bases in the middle. CDR1 SGHDN and CDR2 FVKESK come from the germline V gene. This CDR3 contains 13 residues. The CDR3, as DNA: TGTGCCAGCAGCCGAGGGACTTCCTATGGCTACACCTTC. It is translated as CASSRGTSYGYTF.

This clone was seen a handful of times. J is TRBJ2-7 and V is TRBV5-1; 8 bases are a match to TRBD1. The CDR3 totals 15 residues. From germline, CDR1 is SGHRS and CDR2 YFSETQ. Trimming cost V 4 bases and J 3 bases; bases outside gene matches: 9. DNA for the CDR3: TGCGCCAGCAGCCGAGACAGGGGAGGAAGCTACGAGCAGTACTTC. Translation: CASSRDRGGSYEQYF. The full variable domain, rest sourced from reference TRBV5-1 and TRBJ2-7, is KAGVTQTPRYLIKTRGQQVTLSCSPISGHRSVSWYQQTPGQGLQFLFEYFSETQRNKGNFPGRFSGRQFSNSRSEMNVSTLELGDSALYLCASSRDRGGSYEQYFGPGTRLTVT.

This clone turned up a few times. This sequence joins TRBV9 and TRBJ2-1; 8 bases are shared with TRBD2. CDR3 length: 16 amino acids. J lost 4 bases, V lost 2 bases, and 8 bases had no gene match. CDR1 is SGDLS and CDR2 is YYNGEE in the germline V gene. CDR3 DNA: TGTGCCAGCAGCGTTGATAGCGGGGACCAATACAATGAGCAGTTCTTC. Protein product: CASSVDSGDQYNEQFF.

This chain uses TRBV5-6 with TRBJ2-5; 8 positions agree with TRBD2. The CDR3 is made up of 14 amino acids. V dropped 5 bases and J dropped 4; count of bases not matched to a gene: 7. CDR1 is SGHDT and CDR2 is YYEEEE in the germline V gene. CDR3 bases: TGTGCCAGCAGAGAGCGGGGGCGGGGAGAGACCCAGTACTTC. Protein: CASRERGRGETQYF. Full variable domain (rest looked up from reference TRBV5-6 and TRBJ2-5): DAGVTQSPTHLIKTRGQQVTLRCSPKSGHDTVSWYQQALGQGPQFIFQYYEEEERQRGNFPDRFSGHQFPNYSSELNVNALLLGDSALYLCASRERGRGETQYFGPGTRLLVL.

This clone showed up just a few times. The chain uses TRBV5-4 and TRBJ2-5, with TRBD2 matching 8 bases. With V trimmed by 3 bases and J by 4 bases, 11 bases remained unmatched. Per germline, CDR1 SGHNT and CDR2 YYREEE (reference sequence). There are 16 residues in the CDR3. As DNA, the CDR3 is TGTGCCAGCAGCTCTCTTGGGGCGGGAGGTGCAGAGACCCAGTACTTC. Translating it yields CASSSLGAGGAETQYF.

J is TRBJ1-2 and V is TRBV18; 8 nucleotides line up with TRBD1. V lost 4 bases and J lost 4; bases outside the gene matches: 5. The CDR3 has 14 amino acids. Germline CDR1 KGHSH, CDR2 LQKENI. The CDR3 DNA follows: TGTGCCAGCTCACAAGGACAGGGAGGCTATGGCTACACCTTC. Protein sequence: CASSQGQGGYGYTF. The full variable domain, rest sourced from reference TRBV18 and TRBJ1-2, is NAGVMQNPRHLVRRRGQEARLRCSPMKGHSHVYWYRQLPEEGLKFMVYLQKENIIDESGMPKERFSAEFPKEGPSILRIQQVVRGDSAAYFCASSQGQGGYGYTFGSGTRLTVV.

The chain links TRBV30 to TRBJ2-1, with TRBD1 identical over 10 bases. Per germline, CDR1 GTSNPN and CDR2 SVGIG (reference sequence). V lost 2 bases to trimming and J lost 7 bases; unmatched junction nucleotides: 8. There are 15 residues in the CDR3. CDR3 nucleotides: TGTGCCTGGAGTACCGGACAGGGGGAGAGTAATGAGCAGTTCTTC. Amino acids: CAWSTGQGESNEQFF.

The V and J genes are TRBV6-6 and TRBJ1-4, with D hard to call. The V gene's germline CDR1 is MNHNY and CDR2 SVGAGI (reference sequence). CDR3 length: 12 residues. V was shortened by 9 bases and J by 11 bases, with 16 bases between the two germline ends. This CDR3 is CASDDRLGKLFF. The CDR3 DNA reads TGTGCCAGTGACGACCGGCTCGGGAAACTGTTTTTT.

This clone was counted at least ten times. The chain combines TRBV4-1 with TRBJ2-7, with TRBD2 identical over 7 bases. The CDR3 runs to 15 residues. J was trimmed by 6 bases and V by 2 bases; bases with no gene match: 10. Germline lookup yields CDR1 MGHRA and CDR2 YSYEKL. The CDR3 loop reads CASSQSGGLESEQYF. The CDR3 DNA is TGCGCCAGCAGCCAATCGGGGGGACTGGAGTCCGAGCAGTACTTC.

The chain carries TRBV6-5 and TRBJ2-5, with 7 positions matching TRBD1. This CDR3 has 16 amino acids. Trimming took 0 bases from V and 2 from J; bases not matched to a gene: 6. Germline V gives CDR1 MNHEY, CDR2 SVGAGI. The CDR3 coding sequence is TGTGCCAGCAGTTACTCGATTGGCAGGGGGCAAGAGACCCAGTACTTC. It codes for CASSYSIGRGQETQYF.

This clone showed up just once. The chain couples TRBV5-5 to TRBJ1-1, with D hard to call. Trimming took 4 bases from V and 1 from J, leaving 8 bases between them. The CDR3 length is 13 residues. CDR1 is SGHKS, CDR2 YYEKEE, per germline (reference sequence). CDR3 loop: CASSQTTNTEAFF. The CDR3 nucleotides read TGTGCCAGCAGCCAGACAACGAACACTGAAGCTTTCTTT.

The chain combines TRBV5-1 with TRBJ2-5; 8 positions agree with TRBD1. With 4 bases clipped from V and 7 bases from J, the junction kept 9 bases outside the gene matches. This CDR3 is built from 14 residues. CDR1 SGHRS and CDR2 YFSETQ come from the germline V gene. The CDR3 DNA follows: TGCGCCAGCAGCCTCGGACAGGGTGGAGGGACCCAGTACTTC. It encodes CASSLGQGGGTQYF. Full variable domain (outside the CDR3, taken from reference TRBV5-1 and TRBJ2-5): KAGVTQTPRYLIKTRGQQVTLSCSPISGHRSVSWYQQTPGQGLQFLFEYFSETQRNKGNFPGRFSGRQFSNSRSEMNVSTLELGDSALYLCASSLGQGGGTQYFGPGTRLLVL.

The chain uses TRBV7-2 and TRBJ2-7; D might be TRBD1 (6 bases). V lost 2 bases and J 4 bases, leaving 12 bases between the germline ends. CDR1 SGHTA and CDR2 FQGNSA come from the germline V gene. This CDR3 region has 14 residues. The CDR3 coding sequence is TGTGCCAGCAGCTTAACCGGGCAGGGGTACGAGCAGTACTTC. This gives the protein CASSLTGQGYEQYF.

This clone has a handful of counts. This chain uses TRBV5-4 with TRBJ2-7, with 8 positions matching TRBD1. Germline values: CDR1 SGHNT, CDR2 YYREEE (reference sequence). V lost 4 bases to trimming and J lost 3 bases; unmatched junction nucleotides: 3. The CDR3 spans 13 residues. CDR3 nucleotide sequence: TGTGCCAGCAGCCAAGACAGGGGCTACGAGCAGTACTTC. This encodes CASSQDRGYEQYF.

In DNA, the CDR3 is TGTGCCAGCAGGACTATAGGTGGGGACTACGAGCAGTACTTC. Its protein is CASRTIGGDYEQYF. The chain has TRBV7-2 and TRBJ2-7; D may be TRBD2 (5 bases). Germline CDR1 and CDR2: SGHTA and FQGNSA. The germline V and J ends were trimmed by 6 bases and 3 bases, with 15 bases remaining between them. The CDR3 is 14 residues long.

The chain uses TRBV7-2 and TRBJ2-3; TRBD1 is a possible D gene (6 bases). The CDR3 is 15 residues long. Germline V gene data show CDR1 as SGHTA and CDR2 as FQGNSA. V was clipped by 0 bases and J by 3 bases, with 10 bases between them. CDR3 sequence: CASSLAQGRTDTQYF. CDR3 DNA: TGTGCCAGCAGCTTAGCACAGGGAAGGACAGATACGCAGTATTTT.

The rearrangement links TRBV7-8 to TRBJ1-5; 7 bases fit TRBD1. Germline V gene data show CDR1 as SGHVS and CDR2 as FQNEAQ. J was trimmed by 6 bases and V by 5 bases; bases with no gene match: 10. The CDR3 is 15 residues long. Here the CDR3 DNA reads TGTGCCAGCAGCCCGACACAGGGGAAAGGTCAGCCCCAGCATTTT. Translation: CASSPTQGKGQPQHF.

The V and J genes are TRBV4-2 and TRBJ1-4, with D possibly TRBD1 on 5 matching bases. V lost 0 bases and J 4 bases, leaving 9 bases between the germline ends. The V gene's germline CDR1 is LGHNA and CDR2 YNFKEQ. The length of the CDR3 is 15 residues. CDR3 amino acids: CASSQEGGVNEKLFF. In DNA form, the CDR3 reads TGTGCCAGCAGCCAAGAGGGGGGGGTTAATGAAAAACTGTTTTTT.

The CDR3 spells CASSLGDRVNEQFF. The CDR3 bases are TGTGCCAGCAGCTTAGGAGACAGAGTCAATGAGCAGTTCTTC. The chain joins TRBV7-9 to TRBJ2-1; D is perhaps TRBD1 (5 bases). Trimming cost V 1 base and J 6 bases, with 10 bases left between them. Germline lookup yields CDR1 SEHNR and CDR2 FQNEAQ (reference sequence). The CDR3 spans 14 residues.